This entry lists 32 T cell receptor beta chains sequenced from one sample in a study of blood T cell repertoires in COVID-19. Profiling relied on immunoSEQ multiplex PCR, and the TCRdb table lists in-frame clones only, not all of them. The data hold around 250,000 clones, with about four fifths observed a single time. Specimen: peripheral blood. These TCRs come from a woman aged 40 to 55 who had recovered from COVID-19.

V usage is TRBV7-2 and J usage is TRBJ2-5; 7 nucleotides match TRBD1. The CDR3 runs to 15 residues. Trimming took 2 bases from V and 0 from J; bases not matched to a gene: 3. CDR1 SGHTA and CDR2 FQGNSA come from the germline V gene. CDR3 nucleotides: TGTGCCAGCAGCTTATTCGGGACAGACCAAGAGACCCAGTACTTC. It yields the protein CASSLFGTDQETQYF.

The chain combines TRBV19 with TRBJ1-5; TRBD1 aligns across 9 bases. The germline CDR1 and CDR2 sequences are LNHDA and SQIVND (reference sequence). The CDR3 sequence is 17 residues long. V shed 1 base, J shed 2 bases, and the junction held 6 bases outside the gene matches. CDR3 sequence reads: CASSIGSGQGGNQPQHF. CDR3 coding DNA: TGTGCCAGTAGTATAGGATCGGGACAGGGAGGCAATCAGCCCCAGCATTTT.

This clone came up once. The genes are TRBV6-1 and TRBJ2-2; D may be TRBD1 (5 bases). V dropped 5 bases and J dropped 6 bases, with 13 bases sitting between them. Germline CDR1 MNHNS, CDR2 SASEGT. The CDR3 sequence is 14 residues long. This CDR3 is CASSPSTVPGELFF. The CDR3 nucleotides are TGTGCCAGCAGTCCTTCGACAGTCCCCGGGGAGCTGTTTTTT.

DNA for the CDR3: TGTGCCACCAGTGTTGACAGGGCAAGCGAGCAGTACTTC. Residues: CATSVDRASEQYF. The V and J genes are TRBV24-1 and TRBJ2-7, with TRBD1 matching over 7 bases. With V trimmed by 5 bases and J by 6 bases, 6 bases remained unmatched. The CDR3 runs 13 residues. Germline loops: CDR1 KGHDR, CDR2 SFDVKD.

V and J are TRBV27 and TRBJ1-5; TRBD1 matches at 12 bases. The germline V gene encodes CDR1 MNHEY and CDR2 SMNVEV (reference sequence). The CDR3 runs 17 residues. The trim removed 4 bases at V and 6 bases at J, leaving 10 bases unmatched. The CDR3 coding sequence is TGTGCCAGCAGTTCCGGGACAGGGGGCGCATTGACTCAGCCCCAGCATTTT. This encodes CASSSGTGGALTQPQHF.

In regard to this clone: Other DNA sequences in this sample translate to the same CDR3. The chain couples TRBV9 to TRBJ1-2; D unresolved. Germline V gene lookup returns CDR1 SGDLS and CDR2 YYNGEE. V lost 0 bases, J lost 4 bases, and 13 bases lay in between. The CDR3 has 15 residues. In nucleotides, the CDR3 is TGTGCCAGCAGCGTAGGTGGGAGTGTCGGCTATGGCTACACCTTC. It encodes CASSVGGSVGYGYTF.

This rearrangement joins TRBV7-9 to TRBJ2-7; a possible D gene is TRBD1 (6 bases). This CDR3 region has 17 residues. Trimming stripped 2 bases from V and 2 bases from J, with 19 bases between. The V gene's germline CDR1 is SEHNR and CDR2 FQNEAQ (reference sequence). The CDR3 nucleotides are TGTGCCAGCAGCTTAAATGGTTGGGGGCGGAGCACCTACGAGCAGTACTTC. It codes for CASSLNGWGRSTYEQYF. Using reference TRBV7-9 and TRBJ2-7 for the parts outside the CDR3, the full variable domain is DTGVSQNPRHKITKRGQNVTFRCDPISEHNRLYWYRQTLGQGPEFLTYFQNEAQLEKSRLLSDRFSAERPKGSFSTLEIQRTEQGDSAMYLCASSLNGWGRSTYEQYFGPGTRLTVT.

The chain employs TRBV5-1 and TRBJ2-3; possibly TRBD2 for D (5 bases). V was shortened by 5 bases and J by 3 bases, with 16 bases between the two germline ends. The CDR3 loop spans 15 amino acids. The germline V gene has CDR1 SGHRS and CDR2 YFSETQ. CDR3 region: CASSLTDPGTDTQYF. As DNA, the CDR3 is TGCGCCAGCAGTTTAACGGACCCGGGGACAGATACGCAGTATTTT. The whole variable domain, remainder taken from reference TRBV5-1 and TRBJ2-3, is KAGVTQTPRYLIKTRGQQVTLSCSPISGHRSVSWYQQTPGQGLQFLFEYFSETQRNKGNFPGRFSGRQFSNSRSEMNVSTLELGDSALYLCASSLTDPGTDTQYFGPGTRLTVL.

The chain has TRBV6-5 and TRBJ2-7, with 7 bases identical to TRBD1. Germline CDR1 MNHEY, CDR2 SVGAGI. Trimming removed 7 bases from V and 0 bases from J; junction bases left unmatched: 9. There are 15 residues in the CDR3. The CDR3 is CASTRQGPGSYEQYF. CDR3 sequence (DNA): TGTGCCAGCACCAGACAGGGTCCGGGCTCCTACGAGCAGTACTTC.

The V and J genes are TRBV6-6 and TRBJ1-1; a weak D match, TRBD1 (6 bases). The CDR3 spans 13 residues. Trimming shortened V by 5 bases and J by 1 base, and 8 bases separated the two germline ends. Germline V lookup: CDR1 MNHNY, CDR2 SVGAGI (reference sequence). The CDR3, as DNA: TGTGCCAGCAGTGAGACAGGGAACACTGAAGCTTTCTTT. It specifies CASSETGNTEAFF.

This clone was recorded a few times. The gene calls are TRBV18 and TRBJ2-5; D is perhaps TRBD1 (6 bases). V was clipped by 4 bases and J by 5 bases, with 11 bases between them. Germline CDR1 is KGHSH and CDR2 is LQKENI. The CDR3 is 13 residues long. CDR3 sequence (DNA): TGTGCCAGCTCACGCAGGGGTTGGGAGACCCAGTACTTC. This encodes CASSRRGWETQYF.

The sample holds a few counts of this clone. The chain has TRBV12-3 or TRBV12-4 and TRBJ1-5, with unresolved D. The ends were cut back, 3 bases at V and 6 bases at J, with 9 bases in the middle. This CDR3 contains 13 residues. CDR3 bases: TGTGCCAGCAGTTTTGGCCAGGCTCAGCCCCAGCATTTT. Translated, it gives CASSFGQAQPQHF.

The chain joins TRBV5-1 to TRBJ2-2, with D possibly TRBD1 on 6 matching bases. The CDR3 covers 14 residues. CDR1 is SGHRS, CDR2 YFSETQ, per germline. With 0 bases removed from V and 5 bases from J, the gap between germline ends came to 8 bases. In DNA, the CDR3 is TGCGCCAGCAGCTTGGGACAGGTTACCGGGGAGCTGTTTTTT. As protein: CASSLGQVTGELFF. The full variable domain, in which reference TRBV5-1 and TRBJ2-2 provide the parts outside the CDR3, is KAGVTQTPRYLIKTRGQQVTLSCSPISGHRSVSWYQQTPGQGLQFLFEYFSETQRNKGNFPGRFSGRQFSNSRSEMNVSTLELGDSALYLCASSLGQVTGELFFGEGSRLTVL.

In the case of this clone: Other nucleotide sequences from this sample produce the same CDR3. Here the CDR3 reads CASSVGGGNTGELFF. Written as DNA, the CDR3 is TGTGCCAGCAGCGTAGGAGGAGGGAACACCGGGGAGCTGTTTTTT. The chain couples TRBV9 to TRBJ2-2; D may be TRBD2 (5 bases). The CDR3 has 15 amino acids. V shed 0 bases and J shed 1 base, with 7 bases lying between them. Germline V gene lookup returns CDR1 SGDLS and CDR2 YYNGEE.

A few counts support this clone. The V gene is TRBV30, the J gene TRBJ2-7, with D maybe TRBD1 (6 bases). The CDR3 has 14 amino acids. Trimming cost V 3 bases and J 1 base, with 13 bases left between them. CDR1 GTSNPN and CDR2 SVGIG come from the germline V gene (reference sequence). The CDR3, as DNA: TGTGCCTGGAGCGGACAAGGGACATCCTACGAGCAGTACTTC. Amino acids: CAWSGQGTSYEQYF.

The chain couples TRBV5-1 to TRBJ2-7; 8 bases are a match to TRBD2. The trim removed 4 bases at V and 3 bases at J, leaving 12 bases unmatched. Germline V CDR1 and CDR2: SGHRS, YFSETQ. The CDR3 sequence is 16 residues long. The CDR3 nucleotides read TGCGCCAGCAGCCCCGGGGGGGCAGGGAGTATCTACGAGCAGTACTTC. Protein product: CASSPGGAGSIYEQYF.

This clone was counted a single time. J is TRBJ2-5 and V is TRBV7-9, with D unclear. The germline V and J ends were trimmed by 1 base and 6 bases, with 9 bases remaining between them. The CDR3 has 13 amino acids. Germline CDR1 is SEHNR and CDR2 is FQNEAQ (reference sequence). CDR3: CASSLDRHQTQYF. DNA of the CDR3: TGTGCCAGCAGCTTAGACAGACACCAGACCCAGTACTTC.

This sequence joins TRBV7-3 and TRBJ1-1; D ambiguous. Germline V gene sequence: CDR1 SGHTA, CDR2 FQGTGA. Deletions cut 7 bases from V and 2 bases from J, with 8 bases between. The CDR3 is made up of 12 amino acids. In DNA, the CDR3 is TGTGCCAGCAAGGAGGCTAACACTGAAGCTTTCTTT. It specifies CASKEANTEAFF.

The chain is built from TRBV29-1 and TRBJ2-5, with D possibly being TRBD1 (5 bases). The CDR3 consists of 12 residues. The germline V gene has CDR1 SQVTM and CDR2 ANQGSEA. Trimming shortened V by 6 bases and J by 1 base, and 9 bases separated the two germline ends. The CDR3 region is CSVHRTQETQYF. The DNA of the CDR3 is TGCAGCGTGCACAGGACCCAAGAGACCCAGTACTTC.

The rearrangement joins TRBV5-5 to TRBJ2-5; D possibly corresponds to TRBD1 (6 bases). Trimming shortened V by 1 base and J by 4 bases, and 17 bases separated the two germline ends. Germline values: CDR1 SGHKS, CDR2 YYEKEE (reference sequence). The CDR3 sequence is 16 residues long. The CDR3 DNA reads TGTGCCAGCAGCTTGCGGGCACAGGGAAAAAGAGAGACCCAGTACTTC. It specifies CASSLRAQGKRETQYF.

The V gene is TRBV5-4, the J gene TRBJ2-3, with a weak D call TRBD1 (6 bases). The CDR3 runs to 16 residues. The V gene lost 0 bases and the J gene lost 2 bases, with 13 bases spanning the gap. Germline values: CDR1 SGHNT, CDR2 YYREEE (reference sequence). The CDR3 here is CASSLAQTGSTDTQYF. CDR3 in DNA: TGTGCCAGCAGCTTGGCCCAGACAGGTTCCACAGATACGCAGTATTTT.

The genes are TRBV28 and TRBJ2-7; 7 bases match TRBD1. The CDR3 covers 14 residues. With V trimmed by 2 bases and J by 2 bases, 3 bases remained unmatched. From germline, CDR1 is MDHEN and CDR2 SYDVKM. This CDR3 is CASSLPQGTYEQYF. As DNA, the CDR3 is TGTGCCAGCAGTTTACCACAGGGGACCTACGAGCAGTACTTC.

This clone has a handful of counts. The chain employs TRBV11-2 and TRBJ2-5; the match to TRBD2 covers 11 bases. V was clipped by 4 bases and J by 5 bases; unmatched bases: 6. CDR3 length equals 15 residues. The germline gives CDR1 SGHAT, CDR2 FQNNGV. CDR3 nucleotide sequence: TGTGCCAGCAGCTACACTAGCGGGGGTTTTGAGACCCAGTACTTC. Residues: CASSYTSGGFETQYF.

The chain couples TRBV7-2 to TRBJ1-2; 7 positions match TRBD1. Germline V gene sequence: CDR1 SGHTA, CDR2 FQGNSA. This CDR3 is built from 15 residues. The V segment lost 3 bases and the J segment 6 bases; nucleotides outside the gene matches: 10. The CDR3 reads CASSLDPGQQNGYTF. In DNA form, the CDR3 reads TGTGCCAGCAGCTTGGACCCGGGACAGCAGAATGGCTACACCTTC. The variable domain in full, with the rest retrieved from reference TRBV7-2 and TRBJ1-2, is GAGVSQSPSNKVTEKGKDVELRCDPISGHTALYWYRQSLGQGLEFLIYFQGNSAPDKSGLPSDRFSAERTGGSVSTLTIQRTQQEDSAVYLCASSLDPGQQNGYTFGSGTRLTVV.

The V call is TRBV6-1, the J call TRBJ1-1, with D possibly being TRBD1 (5 bases). Between the trimmed V and J ends, which lost 3 bases and 7 bases, there was a span of 15 bases. The length of the CDR3 is 14 residues. CDR1 and CDR2 from the germline V gene are MNHNS and SASEGT. CDR3 DNA sequence: TGTGCCAGCAGTGACCCGGGACTTAATATTGAAGCTTTCTTT. Protein sequence: CASSDPGLNIEAFF.

The chain uses TRBV29-1 and TRBJ1-2, with 10 bases lining up with TRBD1. The CDR3 runs 13 residues. Germline V CDR1 and CDR2: SQVTM, ANQGSEA. Trimming removed 6 bases from V and 5 bases from J; junction bases left unmatched: 6. CDR3 sequence reads: CSVSPGQGYGYTF. The CDR3 DNA follows: TGCAGCGTCTCACCGGGACAGGGGTATGGCTACACCTTC.

The V call is TRBV7-9, the J call TRBJ1-2, with D tentatively TRBD1 (6 bases). The V and J ends lost 5 bases and 6 bases respectively, with 19 bases between them. The CDR3 covers 15 residues. Germline-derived CDR1 and CDR2 are SEHNR and FQNEAQ (reference sequence). CDR3 nucleotides: TGTGCCAGCAGCCCTATCCGGGCGGGGGGCGATGGCTACACCTTC. Protein: CASSPIRAGGDGYTF.

The CDR3 spells CASTGGKSSYNEQFF. The CDR3 nucleotides are TGTGCCAGCACGGGCGGGAAAAGCTCCTACAATGAGCAGTTCTTC. The chain employs TRBV6-4 and TRBJ2-1; a weak D match, TRBD2 (6 bases). From germline, CDR1 is MRHNA and CDR2 SNTAGT. The CDR3 totals 15 residues. Trimming stripped 7 bases from V and 0 bases from J, with 13 bases between.

The rearrangement uses TRBV11-1 and TRBJ1-2; TRBD1 agrees at 9 bases. V shed 5 bases, J shed 8 bases, and the junction held 9 bases outside the gene matches. CDR1 and CDR2 from the germline V gene are SGHAT and FQDESV (reference sequence). This CDR3 is built from 14 residues. Here the CDR3 reads CASSQGTGPEGYTF. Here the CDR3 DNA reads TGTGCCAGCAGCCAAGGGACAGGGCCGGAGGGCTACACCTTC.

This clone was detected only a few times. The gene calls are TRBV15 and TRBJ2-7, with D possibly being TRBD1 (6 bases). V lost 4 bases, J lost 12 bases, and 16 bases lay in between. CDR1 and CDR2 (germline): LNHNV, YYDKDF (reference sequence). The CDR3 is 12 residues long. DNA for the CDR3: TGTGCCACCAGCAACCGGGACACCCCACGGTACTTC. Translated, it gives CATSNRDTPRYF.

This rearrangement joins TRBV11-2 to TRBJ1-4; no reliable D call. The germline CDR1 and CDR2 sequences are SGHAT and FQNNGV. The CDR3 is 12 amino acids. Trimming took off 1 base at V and 8 bases at J, with 5 bases between the two ends. CDR3 coding DNA: TGTGCCAGCAGCTTAGTCTACGAAAAACTGTTTTTT. Amino acid sequence: CASSLVYEKLFF.

The rearrangement links TRBV15 to TRBJ1-2; 7 bases map to TRBD1. The CDR3 runs to 15 residues. Germline CDR1 LNHNV, CDR2 YYDKDF (reference sequence). Unmatched junction bases numbered 13, after V lost 4 bases and J lost 8 bases. The CDR3 nucleotides read TGTGCCACCAGCACCAGGACAGGTTATTCTGCCGGCTACACCTTC. Translation: CATSTRTGYSAGYTF. Full variable domain (outside the CDR3, taken from reference TRBV15 and TRBJ1-2): DAMVIQNPRYQVTQFGKPVTLSCSQTLNHNVMYWYQQKSSQAPKLLFHYYDKDFNNEADTPDNFQSRRPNTSFCFLDIRSPGLGDTAMYLCATSTRTGYSAGYTFGSGTRLTVV.